This T cell receptor beta chain appears in the sequencing data of a study of T cell responses to AZD1222 COVID-19 vaccine. Study conclusions and caveats: Every sample of the repertoires postdated the peak T cell response. It should be noted that donors were predominantly white British and more often female, and clonal diversity was possibly underestimated. Spike was spanned by vaccine-associated CD4 TCRs, which were dominant at 160-218 and 743-854.

Method: immunoSEQ multiplex PCR; TCRdb's copy keeps in-frame clones and lacks some. The sample carries some 100,000 clones, around 84% recorded once. As to this clone: No antigen is known for it.

Germline assignment: CDR1 SEHNR and CDR2 FQNEAQ (reference sequence). After removal of 5 bases from V and 2 bases from J, the junction contained 6 bases not matched to a gene. The CDR3 is 16 amino acids. Sequencing was performed on peripheral blood, taken on day 0 of AZD1222 vaccination. This chain links TRBV7-9 with TRBJ2-1, with 10 bases identical to TRBD2. The receptor comes from an adult in good health. CDR3 DNA: TGTGCCAGCAGCCCCTGGACTAGCGGAGCCTACAATGAGCAGTTCTTC. Translation: CASSPWTSGAYNEQFF. The full variable domain, its missing parts supplied by reference TRBV7-9 and TRBJ2-1, is DTGVSQNPRHKITKRGQNVTFRCDPISEHNRLYWYRQTLGQGPEFLTYFQNEAQLEKSRLLSDRFSAERPKGSFSTLEIQRTEQGDSAMYLCASSPWTSGAYNEQFFGPGTRLTVL.